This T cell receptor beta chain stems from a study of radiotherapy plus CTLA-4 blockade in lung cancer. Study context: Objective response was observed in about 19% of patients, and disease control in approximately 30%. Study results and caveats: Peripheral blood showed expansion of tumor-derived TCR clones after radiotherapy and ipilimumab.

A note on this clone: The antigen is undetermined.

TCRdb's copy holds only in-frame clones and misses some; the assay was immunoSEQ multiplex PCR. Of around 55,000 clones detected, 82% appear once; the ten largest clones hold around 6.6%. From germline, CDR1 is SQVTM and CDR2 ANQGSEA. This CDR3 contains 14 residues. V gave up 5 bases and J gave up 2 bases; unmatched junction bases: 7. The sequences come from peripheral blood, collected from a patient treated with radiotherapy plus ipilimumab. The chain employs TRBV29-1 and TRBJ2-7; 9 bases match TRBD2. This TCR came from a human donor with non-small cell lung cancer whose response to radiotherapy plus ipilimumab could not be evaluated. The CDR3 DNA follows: TGCAGCGTTTCAAGCGGGAGGCCCCCCTACGAGCAGTACTTC. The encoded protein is CSVSSGRPPYEQYF.